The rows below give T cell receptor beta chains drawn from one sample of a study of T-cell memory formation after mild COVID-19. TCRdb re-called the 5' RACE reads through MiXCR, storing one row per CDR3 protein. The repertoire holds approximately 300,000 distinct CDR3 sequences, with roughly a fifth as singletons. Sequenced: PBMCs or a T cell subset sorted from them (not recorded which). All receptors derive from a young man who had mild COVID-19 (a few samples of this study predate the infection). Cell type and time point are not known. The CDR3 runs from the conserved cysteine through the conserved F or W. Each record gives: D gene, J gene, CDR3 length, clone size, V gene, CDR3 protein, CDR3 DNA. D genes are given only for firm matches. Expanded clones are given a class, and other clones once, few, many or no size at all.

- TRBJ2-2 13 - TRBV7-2 CASSARQSGELFF TGTGCCAGCAGCGCAAGACAGAGCGGGGAGCTGTTTTTT
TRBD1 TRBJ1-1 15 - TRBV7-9 CASSLAQGAGTEAFF TGTGCCAGCAGCTTAGCTCAGGGGGCAGGCACTGAAGCTTTCTTT
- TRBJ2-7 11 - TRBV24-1 CAPGHSYEQYF TGTGCCCCGGGCCACTCCTACGAGCAGTACTTC
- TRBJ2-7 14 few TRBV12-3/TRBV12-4 CASSFSPQSYEQYF TGTGCCAGCAGTTTTTCCCCACAGTCCTACGAGCAGTACTTC
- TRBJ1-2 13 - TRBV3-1 CASSQGPYYGYTF TGTGCCAGCAGCCAGGGACCCTACTATGGCTACACCTTC
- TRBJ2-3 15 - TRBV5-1 CASRIGGIGTDTQYF TGCGCCAGCAGAATAGGGGGGATTGGTACAGATACGCAGTATTTT
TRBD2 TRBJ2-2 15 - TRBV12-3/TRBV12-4 CASSWGGGNTGELFF TGTGCCAGCAGTTGGGGCGGGGGAAACACCGGGGAGCTGTTTTTT
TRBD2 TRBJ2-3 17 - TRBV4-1 CASSQSTSGGSTDTQYF TGCGCCAGCAGCCAGTCGACTAGCGGGGGCTCCACAGATACGCAGTATTTT
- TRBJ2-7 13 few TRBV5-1 CASSALAGYEQYF TGCGCCAGCAGCGCCTTGGCGGGGTACGAGCAGTACTTC
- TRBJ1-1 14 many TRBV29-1 CSVDLQVLSTEAFF TGCAGCGTTGATTTGCAGGTTTTGAGCACTGAAGCTTTCTTT
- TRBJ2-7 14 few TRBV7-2 CASSLGTDSYEQYF TGTGCCAGCAGCTTAGGGACAGACTCCTACGAGCAGTACTTC
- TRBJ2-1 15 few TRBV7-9 CASSLAGVLRNEQFF TGTGCCAGCAGCTTAGCGGGGGTCCTGCGCAATGAGCAGTTCTTC
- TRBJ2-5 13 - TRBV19 CASSGSRAETQYF TGTGCCAGTAGTGGGTCGAGGGCGGAGACCCAGTACTTC
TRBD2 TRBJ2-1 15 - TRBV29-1 CSVALAGKPRNEQFF TGCAGCGTTGCACTAGCGGGCAAGCCAAGAAATGAGCAGTTCTTC
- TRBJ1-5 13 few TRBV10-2 CASSRNMPQPQHF TGCGCCAGCAGCCGGAACATGCCTCAGCCCCAGCATTTT
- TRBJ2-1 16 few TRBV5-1 CASSVLTTISYNEQFF TGCGCCAGCAGCGTCCTGACGACGATCTCCTACAATGAGCAGTTCTTC
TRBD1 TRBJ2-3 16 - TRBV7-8 CASSSPGQGAADTQYF TGTGCCAGCAGCTCACCCGGACAGGGGGCTGCAGATACGCAGTATTTT
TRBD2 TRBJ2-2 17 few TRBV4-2 CASSQHTLAGGPGELFF TGTGCCAGCAGCCAACATACCCTAGCGGGGGGGCCCGGGGAGCTGTTTTTT
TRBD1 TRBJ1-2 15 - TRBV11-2 CASSPYRGATHGYTF TGTGCCAGCAGCCCCTACAGGGGAGCGACCCATGGCTACACCTTC
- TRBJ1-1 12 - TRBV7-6 CASCLGGTEAFF TGTGCCAGCTGCTTAGGGGGAACTGAAGCTTTCTTT
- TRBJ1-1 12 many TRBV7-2 CASSQHRAEAFF TGTGCCAGCAGCCAACACAGGGCAGAAGCTTTCTTT
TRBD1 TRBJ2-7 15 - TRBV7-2 CASSFGQVFSYEQYF TGTGCCAGCAGCTTCGGACAGGTTTTCTCCTACGAGCAGTACTTC
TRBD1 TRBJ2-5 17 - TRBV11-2 CASSLVGQGDRRETQYF TGTGCCAGCAGCTTAGTTGGCCAGGGGGATCGTAGAGAGACCCAGTACTTC
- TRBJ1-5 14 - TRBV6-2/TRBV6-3 CASSYSTYHQPQHF TGTGCCAGCAGTTACTCCACCTATCATCAGCCCCAGCATTTT
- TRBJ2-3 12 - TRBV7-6 CASSSLQDTQYF TGTGCCAGCAGCTCCCTACAAGATACGCAGTATTTT
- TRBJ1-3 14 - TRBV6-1 CASSENSAGNTIYF TGTGCCAGCAGTGAGAATTCCGCTGGAAACACCATATATTTT
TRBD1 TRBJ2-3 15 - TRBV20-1 CSARDRTGGTDTQYF TGCAGTGCTAGAGATAGGACAGGGGGCACAGATACGCAGTATTTT
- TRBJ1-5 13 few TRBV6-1 CASRGETGQPQHF TGTGCCAGCAGGGGGGAAACGGGACAGCCCCAGCATTTT
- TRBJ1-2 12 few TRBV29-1 CSVAGQNYGYTF TGCAGCGTTGCTGGACAAAACTATGGCTACACCTTC
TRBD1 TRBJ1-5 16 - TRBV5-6 CASSFLRQGADQPQHF TGTGCCAGCAGCTTTCTTCGGCAGGGGGCCGATCAGCCCCAGCATTTT
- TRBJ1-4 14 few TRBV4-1 CASSLDTVREKLFF TGCGCCAGCAGCTTAGACACGGTCAGGGAAAAACTGTTTTTT
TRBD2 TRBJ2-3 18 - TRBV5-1 CASSAWGLAGPRTDTQYF TGCGCCAGCAGCGCTTGGGGACTAGCGGGGCCCCGCACAGATACGCAGTATTTT
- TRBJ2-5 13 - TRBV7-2 CASSFTGQETQYF TGTGCCAGCAGCTTTACGGGACAAGAGACCCAGTACTTC
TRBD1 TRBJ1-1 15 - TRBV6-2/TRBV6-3 CASSYSTGLITEAFF TGTGCCAGCAGTTACTCGACAGGGCTCATCACTGAAGCTTTCTTT
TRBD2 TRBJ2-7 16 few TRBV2 CASSESSRGGWYEQYF TGTGCCAGCAGTGAATCCTCGCGGGGGGGTTGGTACGAGCAGTACTTC
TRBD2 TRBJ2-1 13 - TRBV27 CASTEAGGDEQFF TGTGCCAGCACCGAGGCGGGGGGCGATGAGCAGTTCTTC
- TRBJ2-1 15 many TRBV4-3 CASSQEAVTYNEQFF TGCGCCAGCAGCCAAGAGGCAGTTACCTACAATGAGCAGTTCTTC
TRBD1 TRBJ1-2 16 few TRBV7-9 CASSLARQGANYGYTF TGTGCCAGCAGCTTAGCCCGCCAGGGGGCTAACTATGGCTACACCTTC
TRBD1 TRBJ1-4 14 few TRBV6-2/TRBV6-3 CASLPDRASEKLFF TGTGCCAGTCTCCCGGACAGGGCCAGTGAAAAACTGTTTTTT
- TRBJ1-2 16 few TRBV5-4 CASSFPLDPGGYGYTF TGTGCCAGCAGTTTTCCTTTGGACCCTGGAGGCTATGGCTACACCTTC
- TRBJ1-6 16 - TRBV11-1 CASSPRSVGADSPLHF TGTGCCAGCAGCCCCCGGTCCGTAGGGGCGGATTCACCCCTCCACTTT
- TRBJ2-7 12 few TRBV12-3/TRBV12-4 CASSRGAREQYF TGTGCCAGCAGTCGGGGGGCTCGGGAGCAGTACTTC
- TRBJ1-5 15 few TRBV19 CASSMVLGSNQPQHF TGTGCCAGTAGTATGGTGTTAGGTAGCAATCAGCCCCAGCATTTT
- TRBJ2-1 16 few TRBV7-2 CASSLAQGRVRNEQFF TGTGCCAGCAGCTTAGCCCAGGGGAGGGTCAGAAATGAGCAGTTCTTC
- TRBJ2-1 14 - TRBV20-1 CSAMGLRDVNEQFF TGCAGTGCTATGGGACTTAGGGATGTCAATGAGCAGTTCTTC
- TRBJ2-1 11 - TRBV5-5 CASSLNGEQFF TGTGCCAGCAGCTTGAATGGAGAGCAGTTCTTC
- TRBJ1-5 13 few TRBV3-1 CASSLSIAQPQHF TGTGCCAGCAGCCTGTCAATAGCTCAGCCCCAGCATTTT
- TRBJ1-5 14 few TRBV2 CASSEQGTSQPQHF TGTGCCAGCAGTGAACAGGGGACTAGTCAGCCCCAGCATTTT
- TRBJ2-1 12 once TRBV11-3 CASSLANNEQFF TGTGCCAGCAGCTTGGCCAACAATGAGCAGTTCTTC
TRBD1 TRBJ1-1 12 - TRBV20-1 CSARPQGGEAFF TGCAGTGCTAGACCCCAGGGGGGGGAAGCTTTCTTT
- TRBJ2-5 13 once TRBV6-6 CASGGAPRETQYF TGTGCCAGCGGGGGGGCTCCCCGAGAGACCCAGTACTTC
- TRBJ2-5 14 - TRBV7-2 CASSDSGLQETQYF TGTGCCTCATCCGATTCGGGGTTACAAGAGACCCAGTACTTC
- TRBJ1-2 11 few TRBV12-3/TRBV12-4 CASSFAYGYTF TGTGCCAGCAGTTTTGCATATGGCTACACCTTC
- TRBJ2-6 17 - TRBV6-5 CASSTDREAYGANVLTF TGTGCCAGCAGTACCGACAGGGAGGCGTATGGGGCCAACGTCCTGACTTTC
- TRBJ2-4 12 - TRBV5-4 CASSKDRNIQYF TGTGCCAGCAGCAAAGACAGGAACATTCAGTACTTC
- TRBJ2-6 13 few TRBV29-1 CSVSSSGANVLNF TGCAGCGTTTCCTCATCTGGGGCCAACGTCCTGAATTTC
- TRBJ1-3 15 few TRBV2 CASSEGWGSGNTIYF TGTGCCAGCAGTGAAGGATGGGGCTCTGGAAACACCATATATTTT
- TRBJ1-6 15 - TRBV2 CASSTRQAENSPLHF TGTGCCAGCAGTACTAGACAGGCGGAGAATTCACCCCTCCACTTT
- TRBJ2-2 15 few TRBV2 CASSEQGQGSGELFF TGTGCCAGCAGTGAACAGGGCCAGGGGTCCGGGGAGCTGTTTTTT